Below, 5 T cell receptor beta chains from the same sample are listed, as sequenced in a study of blood T cells in healthy people across ages. Using a J-beta primer mix together with a sample-barcoded 5' primer, a second PCR was run for roughly 7 to 11 cycles. MiXCR was run by TCRdb on the 5' RACE reads, yielding one entry per CDR3 protein. The table includes some 1.5 million distinct CDR3 sequences, roughly 27% detected once. Specimen: blood. The receptors were gathered from a woman aged 25 to 39 in good health.

On this clonotype itself: An end of the junction does not agree with germline; a read error may underlie this. The chain has TRBV7-2 and TRBJ2-1; 13 bases are shared with TRBD2. This CDR3 comprises 15 residues. Germline V CDR1 and CDR2: SGHTA, FQGNSA. CDR3 nucleotides: TGTGCCAGCAGCTCAGGACTAGCGGGGGCGAATGAGCAGGTCTTC. Amino acid sequence: CASSSGLAGANEQVF.

This chain connects TRBV12-3 or TRBV12-4 to TRBJ2-7; no clear D. The DNA end lines up better with TRBJ2-4; the J call may be wrong. The CDR3 runs to 12 residues. CDR3 region: CASSFNRDIQYF. The CDR3 bases are TGTGCCAGCAGTTTCAACCGGGACATTCAGTACTTC.

The V gene is TRBV5-1, the J gene TRBJ2-7, with a possible D match to TRBD1 (5 bases). The germline V gene has CDR1 SGHRS and CDR2 YFSETQ. The CDR3 length is 13 residues. CDR3 region: CASRIDRGHEQYV. CDR3 DNA: TGTGCCAGCAGGATCGACAGAGGTCACGAGCAGTACGTC.

This clonotype was found many times. This chain joins TRBV7-2 and TRBJ2-7; TRBD1 matches 12 bases. CDR3 length: 13 amino acids. V shed 6 bases, J shed 6 bases, and the junction held 3 bases outside the gene matches. Germline V gives CDR1 SGHTA, CDR2 FQGNSA. As DNA, the CDR3 is TGTGCCAGCAGAGGGACAGGGGGCGGCGAGCAGTACTTC. Amino acids: CASRGTGGGEQYF.

This clonotype appeared many times. This chain uses TRBV12-3 or TRBV12-4 with TRBJ2-7; D not resolved. This CDR3 has 11 amino acids. V lost 3 bases and J 3 bases, leaving 3 bases between the germline ends. The CDR3 nucleotides are TGTGCCAGCAGTTTTATCTACGAGCAGTACTTC. This translates into CASSFIYEQYF.